These 9 T cell receptor beta chains were all obtained from the same sample, sequenced in a study of T and B cells in COVID-19 patients. Multiplex PCR with BIOMED2 TRB-A/B primer pools amplified TRB rearrangements. TCRdb redid the calling of the multiplex PCR reads with MiXCR, one entry per CDR3 protein. This repertoire shows thousands of distinct CDR3 sequences, around 30% found once; its top ten account for 27%. TRB was amplified from around 250-460 ng of blood genomic DNA. The material sequenced was blood. The receptors stem from a human donor who had recovered from COVID-19.

The rearrangement joins TRBV11-2 to TRBJ1-1; no reliable D call. Per the germline V gene, CDR1 is SGHAT and CDR2 is FQNNGV. The CDR3 is made up of 14 amino acids. Deletions cut 5 bases from V and 3 bases from J, with 13 bases between. The CDR3 DNA sequence: TGTGCCAGCAGCCTCACTGGGCTTCACACTGAAGCTTTCTTT. It translates to CASSLTGLHTEAFF.

This clonotype rates as medium-sized. This chain joins TRBV19 and TRBJ2-7; possibly TRBD1 or TRBD2 for D (7 bases each). Germline CDR1 reads LNHDA; CDR2 reads SQIVND (reference sequence). The CDR3 extends over 12 amino acids. Trimming shortened V by 4 bases and J by 6 bases, and 10 bases separated the two germline ends. The CDR3 DNA reads TGTGCCAGTAGTACCAGGGGGGGCGAGCAGTACTTC. Amino acids: CASSTRGGEQYF.

The chain joins TRBV14 to TRBJ2-3; 9 nucleotides agree with TRBD1. The CDR3 loop spans 16 amino acids. The germline CDR1 and CDR2 sequences are SGHDN and FVKESK. V trimming: 4 bases; J trimming: 4 bases; junction bases outside the gene matches: 9. The CDR3 DNA follows: TGTGCCAGCAGCCCGAGGGAGGGACAGGGACCAGATACGCAGTATTTT. Residues: CASSPREGQGPDTQYF.

This clonotype was recorded a few times. The gene calls are TRBV12-3 or TRBV12-4 and TRBJ1-1, with TRBD1 matching over 7 bases. This CDR3 has 15 amino acids. V lost 5 bases and J lost 6; bases outside the gene matches: 12. The CDR3 DNA is TGTGCCAGCAGTCCCCCGACAGGGTCGGGGGCTGAAGCTTTCTTT. Its translation is CASSPPTGSGAEAFF.

V gene TRBV24-1 combines with J gene TRBJ1-1; TRBD1 aligns across 7 bases. There are 13 residues in the CDR3. Germline V gene lookup returns CDR1 KGHDR and CDR2 SFDVKD. J was trimmed by 4 bases and V by 9 bases; bases with no gene match: 7. This CDR3 is CATGTASGTEAFF. In nucleotides, the CDR3 is TGTGCCACCGGGACAGCCTCGGGCACTGAAGCTTTCTTT.

This clonotype was picked up a small number of times. The junction differs from germline at one of its ends, possibly a read error. The chain combines TRBV5-6 with TRBJ1-6, with D hard to call. The CDR3 runs to 15 residues. Germline V CDR1 and CDR2: SGHDT, YYEEEE. CDR3 region: CASSLAGFYNSPLHF. Here the CDR3 DNA reads TGCGCCAGCAGCTTGGCTGGCTTCTATAATTCACCCCTCCACTTT.

By share, this clonotype ranks as medium-sized (0.01 to 0.1%). The V call is TRBV18, the J call TRBJ2-7; 7 nucleotides line up with TRBD1. CDR3 length: 12 amino acids. Per germline, CDR1 KGHSH and CDR2 LQKENI. Trimming at V came to 3 bases and at J to 5 bases, leaving 1 base not matched to a gene. CDR3: CASSPTGDEQYF. The CDR3 DNA sequence: TGTGCCAGCTCACCTACAGGGGACGAGCAGTACTTC.

The chain recombines TRBV27 with TRBJ1-2, with D possibly matching TRBD1 (6 bases). Germline CDR1 MNHEY, CDR2 SMNVEV (reference sequence). Deletions cut 2 bases from V and 8 bases from J, with 12 bases between. The CDR3 loop spans 13 amino acids. In nucleotides, the CDR3 is TGTGCCAGCAGTTTACGGGGGGCTCAAGGCTACACCTTC. This gives the protein CASSLRGAQGYTF.

The chain couples TRBV12-3 or TRBV12-4 to TRBJ1-1; 7 bases line up with TRBD1. V gave up 7 bases and J gave up 0 bases; unmatched junction bases: 14. The CDR3 extends over 17 amino acids. The CDR3 loop is CASTAFPSGTVNTEAFF. DNA for the CDR3: TGTGCCAGCACTGCTTTCCCCAGTGGGACAGTGAACACTGAAGCTTTCTTT.